This is a list of T cell receptor beta chains from one sample in a study of blood T cell repertoires in COVID-19. The method was immunoSEQ multiplex PCR; TCRdb's version includes in-frame clones alone and lacks a portion of them. The data hold about 320,000 clones, with roughly 90% observed a single time. The source material was PBMCs or T cells enriched from blood (not recorded which). The receptor set was obtained from a young woman who had been exposed to COVID-19. CDR3s include the opening cysteine and the closing phenylalanine or tryptophan. A D gene is named only where the DNA matches it firmly. Clone size, where shown, is once, few, many, or a class for clones that have expanded.

>TRBJ2-2|TRBV7-3|few|.
CASSFAGNTGELFF
TGTGCCAGCAGCTTTGCAGGGAACACCGGGGAGCTGTTTTTT
>TRBJ2-3|TRBV2|.|TRBD2
CASSEPGLAGGSTQYF
TGTGCCAGCAGTGAACCGGGACTAGCGGGGGGCAGTACGCAGTATTTT
>TRBJ1-2|TRBV7-9|.|.
CASSPRTDPYGYTF
TGTGCCAGCAGCCCCAGGACAGATCCCTATGGCTACACCTTC
>TRBJ1-6|TRBV5-1|once|TRBD1
CASSYSDRAALRGSPLHF
TGCGCCAGCAGCTACTCAGACAGGGCCGCCCTAAGAGGTTCACCCCTCCACTTT
>TRBJ1-4|TRBV5-4|.|.
CASSLVGQGALFF
TGTGCCAGCAGCTTAGTTGGGCAGGGTGCACTGTTTTTT
>TRBJ1-1|TRBV6-2/TRBV6-3|.|TRBD1
CASSPYRTGTTEAFF
TGTGCCAGCAGTCCCTACCGGACAGGGACGACTGAAGCTTTCTTT
>TRBJ1-2|TRBV11-2|.|TRBD1
CASSLIKPGQVYGYTF
TGTGCCAGCAGCTTAATAAAGCCGGGACAGGTCTATGGCTACACCTTC
>TRBJ2-7|TRBV7-2|.|TRBD1
CASSLAIGQGSYEQYF
TGTGCCAGCAGCTTAGCAATAGGACAGGGCTCCTACGAGCAGTACTTC
>TRBJ2-3|TRBV11-1|.|TRBD1
CASSRTGVGTDTQYF
TGTGCCAGCAGCCGGACAGGGGTGGGCACAGATACGCAGTATTTT
>TRBJ2-5|TRBV2|.|.
CASGVGVETQYF
TGTGCCAGTGGGGTAGGGGTGGAGACCCAGTACTTC
>TRBJ2-3|TRBV4-1|.|TRBD2
CASRYRLAGGTDTQYF
TGCGCCAGCAGGTACCGACTAGCGGGGGGCACAGATACGCAGTATTTT
>TRBJ1-2|TRBV6-5|.|.
CASSYWSGANYGYTF
TGTGCCAGCAGTTACTGGAGTGGGGCCAACTATGGCTACACCTTC
>TRBJ1-6|TRBV6-5|.|.
CASSIAESYNSPLHF
TGTGCCAGCAGCATCGCTGAGTCCTATAATTCACCCCTCCACTTT
>TRBJ2-3|TRBV7-2|.|TRBD2
CASSPRGASGGFTDTQYF
TGTGCCAGCAGCCCTAGGGGGGCTAGCGGGGGGTTCACAGATACGCAGTATTTT
>TRBJ2-7|TRBV19|.|.
CASSIVGSSYEQYF
TGTGCCAGTAGTATAGTGGGCAGCTCCTACGAGCAGTACTTC
>TRBJ1-1|TRBV29-1|.|.
CSVEDQNDSLEAFF
TGCAGCGTTGAAGATCAGAATGACAGCCTTGAAGCTTTCTTT
>TRBJ1-1|TRBV5-4|.|TRBD1
CASSDYRDRGSEAFF
TGTGCCAGCAGCGATTACCGGGACAGGGGATCGGAAGCTTTCTTT
>TRBJ1-1|TRBV3-1/TRBV3-2|.|TRBD1
CASSPLRQGYVTEAFF
TGTGCCAGCAGCCCTTTGAGACAGGGATATGTAACTGAAGCTTTCTTT
>TRBJ1-5|TRBV4-3|.|TRBD1
CASSQDTTGGPPDQPQHF
TGCGCCAGCAGCCAAGATACCACAGGGGGCCCGCCAGATCAGCCCCAGCATTTT
>TRBJ2-7|TRBV27|.|.
CASSLSVQGRSSYEQYF
TGTGCCAGCAGTTTATCCGTGCAGGGGAGATCCTCCTACGAGCAGTACTTC
>TRBJ1-2|TRBV5-5|.|.
CASSLGTGPFNYGYTF
TGTGCCAGCAGCTTGGGAACAGGACCCTTTAACTATGGCTACACCTTC
>TRBJ1-5|TRBV19|.|.
CASMLTGGLSNQPQHF
TGTGCCAGTATGTTGACTGGGGGCCTTAGCAATCAGCCCCAGCATTTT
>TRBJ1-4|TRBV7-9|.|.
CASSPHVGEVATNEKLFF
TGTGCCAGCAGCCCGCACGTGGGGGAGGTTGCAACTAATGAAAAACTGTTTTTT
>TRBJ1-5|TRBV7-8|.|TRBD1
CASSDGTASGHQPQHF
TGTGCCAGCAGCGATGGGACAGCCTCTGGGCATCAGCCCCAGCATTTT
>TRBJ2-7|TRBV6-6|.|.
CASSRQQSSYEQYF
TGTGCCAGCAGCCGCCAACAGAGCTCCTACGAGCAGTACTTC
>TRBJ1-1|TRBV7-9|.|.
CASSVSRHMNTEAFF
TGTGCCAGCAGCGTCAGTCGCCACATGAACACTGAAGCTTTCTTT
>TRBJ1-2|TRBV3-1/TRBV3-2|once|.
CASSQDGGSGYGYTF
TGTGCCAGCAGCCAAGATGGGGGCAGCGGTTATGGCTACACCTTC
>TRBJ1-2|TRBV2|.|.
CANKPDRPYGYTF
TGTGCCAACAAACCCGACAGGCCCTATGGCTACACCTTC
>TRBJ2-1|TRBV2|.|.
CAATAYNEQFF
TGTGCCGCGACAGCCTACAATGAGCAGTTCTTC